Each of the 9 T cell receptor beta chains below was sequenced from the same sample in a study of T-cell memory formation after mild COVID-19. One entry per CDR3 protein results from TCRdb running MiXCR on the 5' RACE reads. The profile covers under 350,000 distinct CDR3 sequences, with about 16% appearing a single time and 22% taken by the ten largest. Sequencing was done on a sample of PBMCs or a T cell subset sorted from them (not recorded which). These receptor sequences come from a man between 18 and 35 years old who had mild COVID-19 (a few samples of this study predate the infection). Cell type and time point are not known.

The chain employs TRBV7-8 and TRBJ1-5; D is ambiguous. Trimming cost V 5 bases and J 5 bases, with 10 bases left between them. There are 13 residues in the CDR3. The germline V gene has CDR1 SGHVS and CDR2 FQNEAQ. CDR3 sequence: CASSVVRDQPQHF. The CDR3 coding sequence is TGTGCCAGCAGCGTAGTTAGGGATCAGCCCCAGCATTTT.

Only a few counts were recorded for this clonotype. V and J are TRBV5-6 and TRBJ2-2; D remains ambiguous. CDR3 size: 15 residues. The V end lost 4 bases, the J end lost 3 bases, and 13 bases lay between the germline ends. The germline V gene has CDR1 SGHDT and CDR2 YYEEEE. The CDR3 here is CASSPDLYDTGELFF. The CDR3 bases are TGTGCCAGCAGCCCCGACTTATACGACACCGGGGAGCTGTTTTTT.

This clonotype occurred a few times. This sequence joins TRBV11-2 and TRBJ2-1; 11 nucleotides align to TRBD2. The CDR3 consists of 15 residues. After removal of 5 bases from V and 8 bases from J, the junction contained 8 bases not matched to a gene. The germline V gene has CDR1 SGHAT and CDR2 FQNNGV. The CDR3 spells CASSQLAGVTYEQFF. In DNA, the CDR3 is TGTGCCAGCAGCCAACTAGCGGGGGTGACATATGAGCAGTTCTTC.

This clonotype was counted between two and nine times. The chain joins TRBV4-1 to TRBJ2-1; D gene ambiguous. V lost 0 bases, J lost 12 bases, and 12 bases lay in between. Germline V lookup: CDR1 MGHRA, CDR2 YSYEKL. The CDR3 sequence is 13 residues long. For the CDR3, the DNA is TGCGCCAGCAGCCAAGATAAACATCGGAGGCAGTTCTTC. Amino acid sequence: CASSQDKHRRQFF.

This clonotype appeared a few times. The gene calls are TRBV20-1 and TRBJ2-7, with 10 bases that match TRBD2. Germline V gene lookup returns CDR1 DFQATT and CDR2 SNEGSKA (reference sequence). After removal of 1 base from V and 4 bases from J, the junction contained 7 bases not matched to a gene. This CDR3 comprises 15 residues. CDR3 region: CSARGERGGQYEQYF. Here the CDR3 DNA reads TGCAGTGCTAGAGGGGAGCGGGGGGGCCAGTACGAGCAGTACTTC.

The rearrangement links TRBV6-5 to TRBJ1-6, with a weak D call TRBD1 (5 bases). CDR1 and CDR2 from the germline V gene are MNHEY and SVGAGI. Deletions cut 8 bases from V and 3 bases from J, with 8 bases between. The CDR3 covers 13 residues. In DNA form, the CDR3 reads TGTGCCAGCGGGGCCTACTATAATTCACCCCTCCACTTT. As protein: CASGAYYNSPLHF.

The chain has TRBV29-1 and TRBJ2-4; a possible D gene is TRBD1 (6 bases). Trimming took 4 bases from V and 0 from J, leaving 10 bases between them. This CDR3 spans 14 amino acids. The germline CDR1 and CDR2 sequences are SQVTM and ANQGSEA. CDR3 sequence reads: CSVGGQLAKNIQYF. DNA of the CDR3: TGCAGCGTTGGGGGACAACTAGCCAAAAACATTCAGTACTTC.

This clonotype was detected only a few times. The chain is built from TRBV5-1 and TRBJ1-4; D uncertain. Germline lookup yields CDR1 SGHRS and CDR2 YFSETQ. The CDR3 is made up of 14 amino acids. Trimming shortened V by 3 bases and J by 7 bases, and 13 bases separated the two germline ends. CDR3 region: CASSSQRGGEKLFF. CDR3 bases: TGCGCCAGCAGCTCCCAACGGGGAGGTGAAAAACTGTTTTTT.

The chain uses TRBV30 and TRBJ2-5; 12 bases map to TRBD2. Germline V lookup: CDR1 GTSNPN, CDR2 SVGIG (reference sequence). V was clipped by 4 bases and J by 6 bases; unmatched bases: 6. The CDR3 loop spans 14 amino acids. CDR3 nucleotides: TGTGCCTGGACTAGCGGGGGGGCTTTGAAGACCCAGTACTTC. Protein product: CAWTSGGALKTQYF.